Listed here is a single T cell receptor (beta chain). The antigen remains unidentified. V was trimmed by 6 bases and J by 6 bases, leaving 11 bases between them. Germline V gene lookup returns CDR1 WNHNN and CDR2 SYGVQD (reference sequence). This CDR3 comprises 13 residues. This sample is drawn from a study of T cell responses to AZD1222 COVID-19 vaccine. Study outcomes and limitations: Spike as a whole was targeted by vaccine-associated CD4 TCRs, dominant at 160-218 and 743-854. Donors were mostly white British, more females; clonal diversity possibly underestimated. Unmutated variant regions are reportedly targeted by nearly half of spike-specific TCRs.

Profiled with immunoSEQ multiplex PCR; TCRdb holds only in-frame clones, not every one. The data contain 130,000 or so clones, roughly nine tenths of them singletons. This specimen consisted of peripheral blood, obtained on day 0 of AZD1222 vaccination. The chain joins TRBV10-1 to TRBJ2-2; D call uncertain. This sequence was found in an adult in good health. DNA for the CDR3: TGCGCCAGCAGCGCGACCCAGCCCGGGGAGCTGTTTTTT. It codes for CASSATQPGELFF.